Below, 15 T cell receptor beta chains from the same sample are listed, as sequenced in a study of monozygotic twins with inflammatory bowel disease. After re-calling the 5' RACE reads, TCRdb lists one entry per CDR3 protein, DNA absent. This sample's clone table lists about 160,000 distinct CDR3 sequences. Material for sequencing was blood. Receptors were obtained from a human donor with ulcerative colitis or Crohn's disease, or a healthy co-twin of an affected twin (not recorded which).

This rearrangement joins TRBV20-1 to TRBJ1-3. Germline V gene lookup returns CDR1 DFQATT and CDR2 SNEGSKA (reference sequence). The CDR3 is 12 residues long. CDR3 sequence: CSATHSGNTIYF.

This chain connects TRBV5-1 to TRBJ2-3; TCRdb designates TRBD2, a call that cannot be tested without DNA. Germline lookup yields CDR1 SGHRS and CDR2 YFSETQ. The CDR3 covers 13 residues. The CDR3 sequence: CASSPEGPDTQYF.

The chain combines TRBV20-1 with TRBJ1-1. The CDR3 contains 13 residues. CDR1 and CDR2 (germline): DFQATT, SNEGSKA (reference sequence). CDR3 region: CSARSVANTEAFF.

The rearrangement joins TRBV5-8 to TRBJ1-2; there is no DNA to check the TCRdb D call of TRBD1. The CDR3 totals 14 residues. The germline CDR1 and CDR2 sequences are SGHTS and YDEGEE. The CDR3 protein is CASSSFGQGSSYTF.

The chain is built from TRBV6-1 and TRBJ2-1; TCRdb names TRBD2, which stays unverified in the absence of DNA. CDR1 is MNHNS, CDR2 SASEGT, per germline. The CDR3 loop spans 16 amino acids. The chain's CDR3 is CASTRSSGLSYNEQFF.

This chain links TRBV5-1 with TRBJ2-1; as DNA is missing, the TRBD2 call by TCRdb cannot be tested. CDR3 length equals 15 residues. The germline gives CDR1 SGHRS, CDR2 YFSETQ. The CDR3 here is CASSLSSGRDNEQFF.

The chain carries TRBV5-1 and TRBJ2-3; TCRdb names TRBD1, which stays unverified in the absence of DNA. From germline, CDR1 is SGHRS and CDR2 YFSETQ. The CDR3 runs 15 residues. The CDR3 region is CASLFSGEVTDTQYF.

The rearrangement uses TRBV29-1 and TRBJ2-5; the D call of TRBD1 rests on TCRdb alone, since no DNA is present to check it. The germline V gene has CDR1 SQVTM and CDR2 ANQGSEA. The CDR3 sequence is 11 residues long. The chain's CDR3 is CSGYRVETQYF.

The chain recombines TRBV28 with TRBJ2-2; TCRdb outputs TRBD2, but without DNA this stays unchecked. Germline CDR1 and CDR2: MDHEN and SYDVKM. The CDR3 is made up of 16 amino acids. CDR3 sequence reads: CASSSSSAGRHGELFF. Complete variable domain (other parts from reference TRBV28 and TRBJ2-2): DVKVTQSSRYLVKRTGEKVFLECVQDMDHENMFWYRQDPGLGLRLIYFSYDVKMKEKGDIPEGYSVSREKKERFSLILESASTNQTSMYLCASSSSSAGRHGELFFGEGSRLTVL.

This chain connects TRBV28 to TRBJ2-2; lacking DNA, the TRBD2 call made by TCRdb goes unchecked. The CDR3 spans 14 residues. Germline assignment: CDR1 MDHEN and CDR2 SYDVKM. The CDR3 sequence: CAASRLAATGELFF.

The chain's CDR3 is CASSLWVAKNIQYF. V and J are TRBV12-3 or TRBV12-4 and TRBJ2-4. This CDR3 comprises 14 residues.

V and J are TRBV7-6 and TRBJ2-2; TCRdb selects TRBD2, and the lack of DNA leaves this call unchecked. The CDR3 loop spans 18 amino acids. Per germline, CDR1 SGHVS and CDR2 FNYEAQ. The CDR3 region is CASSLALLAGSNTGELFF.

Here the CDR3 reads CASSLVSSGNYEQYF. This rearrangement joins TRBV7-2 to TRBJ2-7; the D call of TRBD2 rests on TCRdb alone, since no DNA is present to check it. The CDR3 has 15 residues. Germline values: CDR1 SGHTA, CDR2 FQGNSA.

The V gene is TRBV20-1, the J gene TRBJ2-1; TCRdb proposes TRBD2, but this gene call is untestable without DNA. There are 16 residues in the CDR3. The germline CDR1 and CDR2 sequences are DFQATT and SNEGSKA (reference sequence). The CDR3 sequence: CSARDPSAEPLKGQFF.

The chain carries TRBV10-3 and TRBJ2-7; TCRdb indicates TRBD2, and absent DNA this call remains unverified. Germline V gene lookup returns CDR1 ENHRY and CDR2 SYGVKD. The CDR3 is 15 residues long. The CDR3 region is CAISEGTSPDYEQYF.